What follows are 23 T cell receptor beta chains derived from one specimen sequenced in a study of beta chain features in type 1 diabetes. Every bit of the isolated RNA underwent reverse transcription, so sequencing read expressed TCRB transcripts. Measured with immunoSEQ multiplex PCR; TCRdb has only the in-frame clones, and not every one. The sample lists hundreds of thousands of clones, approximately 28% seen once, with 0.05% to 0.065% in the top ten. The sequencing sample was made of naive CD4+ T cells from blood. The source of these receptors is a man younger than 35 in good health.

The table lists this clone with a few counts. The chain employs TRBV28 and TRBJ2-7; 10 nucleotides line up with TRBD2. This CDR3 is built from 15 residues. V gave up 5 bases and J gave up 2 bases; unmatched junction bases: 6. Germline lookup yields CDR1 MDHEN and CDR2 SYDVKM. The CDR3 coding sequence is TGTGCCAGCAGTATGTTAGCGGGAGGTACCTACGAGCAGTACTTC. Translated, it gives CASSMLAGGTYEQYF. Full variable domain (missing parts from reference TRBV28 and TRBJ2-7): DVKVTQSSRYLVKRTGEKVFLECVQDMDHENMFWYRQDPGLGLRLIYFSYDVKMKEKGDIPEGYSVSREKKERFSLILESASTNQTSMYLCASSMLAGGTYEQYFGPGTRLTVT.

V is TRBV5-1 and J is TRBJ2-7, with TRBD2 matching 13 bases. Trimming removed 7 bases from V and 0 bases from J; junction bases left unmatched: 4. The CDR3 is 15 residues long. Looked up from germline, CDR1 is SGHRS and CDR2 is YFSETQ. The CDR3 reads CASRTSGGSSYEQYF. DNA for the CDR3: TGCGCCAGCCGGACTAGCGGGGGAAGCTCCTACGAGCAGTACTTC. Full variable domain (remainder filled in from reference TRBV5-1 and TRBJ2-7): KAGVTQTPRYLIKTRGQQVTLSCSPISGHRSVSWYQQTPGQGLQFLFEYFSETQRNKGNFPGRFSGRQFSNSRSEMNVSTLELGDSALYLCASRTSGGSSYEQYFGPGTRLTVT.

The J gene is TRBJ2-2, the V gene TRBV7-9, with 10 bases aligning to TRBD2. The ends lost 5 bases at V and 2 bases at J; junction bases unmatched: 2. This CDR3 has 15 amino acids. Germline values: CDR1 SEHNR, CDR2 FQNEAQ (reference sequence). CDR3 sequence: CASSRTSGNTGELFF. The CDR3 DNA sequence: TGTGCCAGCAGCCGGACTAGCGGAAACACCGGGGAGCTGTTTTTT.

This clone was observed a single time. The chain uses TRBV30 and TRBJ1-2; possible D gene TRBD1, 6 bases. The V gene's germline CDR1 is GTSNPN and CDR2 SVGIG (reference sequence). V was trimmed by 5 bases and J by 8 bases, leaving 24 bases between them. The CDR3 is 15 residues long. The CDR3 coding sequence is TGTGCCTGGGAGGATCCTAGGACAGCTCCAAAGGGCTACACCTTC. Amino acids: CAWEDPRTAPKGYTF.

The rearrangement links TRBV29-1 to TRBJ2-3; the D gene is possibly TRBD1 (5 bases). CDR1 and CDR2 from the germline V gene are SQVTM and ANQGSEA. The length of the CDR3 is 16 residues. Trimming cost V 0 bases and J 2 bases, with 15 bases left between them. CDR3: CSVEDLRQYLTDTQYF. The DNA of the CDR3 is TGCAGCGTTGAAGATCTCAGACAGTACCTCACAGATACGCAGTATTTT.

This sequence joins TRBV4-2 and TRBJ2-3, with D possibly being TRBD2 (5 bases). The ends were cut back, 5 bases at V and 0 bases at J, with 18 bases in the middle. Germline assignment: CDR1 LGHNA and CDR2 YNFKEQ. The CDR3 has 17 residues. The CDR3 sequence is CASSTRGNSDSTDTQYF. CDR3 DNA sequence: TGTGCCAGCAGCACCCGAGGGAACAGCGACAGCACAGATACGCAGTATTTT.

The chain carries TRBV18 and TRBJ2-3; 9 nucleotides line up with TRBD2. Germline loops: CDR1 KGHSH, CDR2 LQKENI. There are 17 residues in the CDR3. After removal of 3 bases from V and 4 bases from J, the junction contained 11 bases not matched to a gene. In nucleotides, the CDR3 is TGTGCCAGCTCACCTCCGCTTTCACAGCGGGAGGCAGATACGCAGTATTTT. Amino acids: CASSPPLSQREADTQYF.

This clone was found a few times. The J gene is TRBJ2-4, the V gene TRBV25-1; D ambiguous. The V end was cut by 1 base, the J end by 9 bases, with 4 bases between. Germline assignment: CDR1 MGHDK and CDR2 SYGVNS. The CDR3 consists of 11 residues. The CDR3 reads CASSEFGIQYF. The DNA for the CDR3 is TGTGCCAGCAGTGAATTTGGCATTCAGTACTTC.

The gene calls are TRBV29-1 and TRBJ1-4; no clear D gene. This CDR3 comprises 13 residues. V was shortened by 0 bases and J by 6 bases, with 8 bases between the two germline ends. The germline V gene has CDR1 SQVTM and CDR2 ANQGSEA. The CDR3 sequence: CSVEDTGDEKLFF. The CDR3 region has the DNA TGCAGCGTTGAAGATACCGGGGATGAAAAACTGTTTTTT.

CDR3 bases: TGTGCCAGCAGCAAGGACAGGGGGCGAGAGCAGTACTTC. Translated: CASSKDRGREQYF. The chain joins TRBV7-8 to TRBJ2-7, with 11 bases aligning to TRBD1. The CDR3 covers 13 residues. V shed 5 bases and J 7 bases; nucleotides not matched to a gene: 4. CDR1 SGHVS and CDR2 FQNEAQ come from the germline V gene.

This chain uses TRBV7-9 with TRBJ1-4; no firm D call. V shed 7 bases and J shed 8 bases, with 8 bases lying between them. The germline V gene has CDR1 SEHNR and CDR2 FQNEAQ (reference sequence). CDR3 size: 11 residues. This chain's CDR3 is CASTRREKLFF. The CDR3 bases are TGTGCCAGCACCCGGCGCGAAAAACTGTTTTTT. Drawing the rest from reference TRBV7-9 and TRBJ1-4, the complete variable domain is DTGVSQNPRHKITKRGQNVTFRCDPISEHNRLYWYRQTLGQGPEFLTYFQNEAQLEKSRLLSDRFSAERPKGSFSTLEIQRTEQGDSAMYLCASTRREKLFFGSGTQLSVL.

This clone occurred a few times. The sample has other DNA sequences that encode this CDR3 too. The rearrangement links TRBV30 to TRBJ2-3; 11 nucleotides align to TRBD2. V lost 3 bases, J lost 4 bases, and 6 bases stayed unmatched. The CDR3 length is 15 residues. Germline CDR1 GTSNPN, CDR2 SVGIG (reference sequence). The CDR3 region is CAWSLLAGEADTQYF. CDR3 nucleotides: TGTGCCTGGAGCCTACTAGCGGGAGAGGCAGATACGCAGTATTTT.

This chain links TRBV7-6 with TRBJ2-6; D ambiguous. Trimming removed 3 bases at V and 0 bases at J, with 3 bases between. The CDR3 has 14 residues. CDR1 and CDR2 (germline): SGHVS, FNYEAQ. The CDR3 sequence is CASSFSSGANVLTF. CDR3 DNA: TGTGCCAGCAGCTTTAGCTCTGGGGCCAACGTCCTGACTTTC.

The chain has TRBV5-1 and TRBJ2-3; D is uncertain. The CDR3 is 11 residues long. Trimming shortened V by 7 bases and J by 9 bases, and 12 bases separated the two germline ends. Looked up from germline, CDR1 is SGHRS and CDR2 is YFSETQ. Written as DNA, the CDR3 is TGCGCCAGCGGCCCCCGCGAGACGCAGTATTTT. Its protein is CASGPRETQYF. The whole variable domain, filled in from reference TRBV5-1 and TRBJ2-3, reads KAGVTQTPRYLIKTRGQQVTLSCSPISGHRSVSWYQQTPGQGLQFLFEYFSETQRNKGNFPGRFSGRQFSNSRSEMNVSTLELGDSALYLCASGPRETQYFGPGTRLTVL.

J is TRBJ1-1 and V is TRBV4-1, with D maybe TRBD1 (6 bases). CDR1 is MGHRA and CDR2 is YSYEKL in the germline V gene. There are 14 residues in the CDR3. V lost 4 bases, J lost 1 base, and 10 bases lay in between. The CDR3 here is CASSPRGENTEAFF. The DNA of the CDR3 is TGCGCCAGCAGCCCGAGGGGGGAGAACACTGAAGCTTTCTTT.

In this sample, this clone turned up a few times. The CDR3 DNA reads as TGCGCCAGCAGCTTGGGGACGGCAGGGACGCAGTATTTT. It encodes CASSLGTAGTQYF. The chain combines TRBV5-1 with TRBJ2-3; D may be TRBD1 (5 bases). CDR1 is SGHRS and CDR2 is YFSETQ in the germline V gene. The CDR3 totals 13 residues. The germline V and J ends were trimmed by 0 bases and 9 bases, with 11 bases remaining between them.

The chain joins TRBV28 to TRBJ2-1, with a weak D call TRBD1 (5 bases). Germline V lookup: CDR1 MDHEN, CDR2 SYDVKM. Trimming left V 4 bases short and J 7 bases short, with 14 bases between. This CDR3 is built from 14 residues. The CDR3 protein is CASSSRQGPNEQFF. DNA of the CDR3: TGTGCCAGCAGTTCCCGGCAGGGCCCTAATGAGCAGTTCTTC.

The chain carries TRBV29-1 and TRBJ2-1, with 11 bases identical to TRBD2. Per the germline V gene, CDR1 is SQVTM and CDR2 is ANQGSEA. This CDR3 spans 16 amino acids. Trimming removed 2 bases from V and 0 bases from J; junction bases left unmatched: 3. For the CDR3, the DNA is TGCAGCGTTGAAACTAGCGGGAGCCTCTCCTACAATGAGCAGTTCTTC. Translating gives CSVETSGSLSYNEQFF.

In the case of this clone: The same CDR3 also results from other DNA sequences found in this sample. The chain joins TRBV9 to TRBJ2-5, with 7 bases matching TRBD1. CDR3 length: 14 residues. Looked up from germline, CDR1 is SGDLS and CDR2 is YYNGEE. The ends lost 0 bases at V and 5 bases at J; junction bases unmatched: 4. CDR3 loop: CASSVGQGQETQYF. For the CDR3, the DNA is TGTGCCAGCAGCGTAGGACAGGGCCAGGAGACCCAGTACTTC.

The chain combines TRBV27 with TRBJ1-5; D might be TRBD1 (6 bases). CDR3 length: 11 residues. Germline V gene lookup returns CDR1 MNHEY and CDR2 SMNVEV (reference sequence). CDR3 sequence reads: CGTVSNQPQHF. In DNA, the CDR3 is TGTGGGACAGTTAGCAATCAGCCCCAGCATTTT.

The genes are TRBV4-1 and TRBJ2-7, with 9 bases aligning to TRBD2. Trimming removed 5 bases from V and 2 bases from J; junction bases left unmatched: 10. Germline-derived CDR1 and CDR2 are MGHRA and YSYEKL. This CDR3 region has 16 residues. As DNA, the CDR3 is TGCGCCAGCAGCACACGATTAGCGGGAGAACCCTACGAGCAGTACTTC. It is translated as CASSTRLAGEPYEQYF.

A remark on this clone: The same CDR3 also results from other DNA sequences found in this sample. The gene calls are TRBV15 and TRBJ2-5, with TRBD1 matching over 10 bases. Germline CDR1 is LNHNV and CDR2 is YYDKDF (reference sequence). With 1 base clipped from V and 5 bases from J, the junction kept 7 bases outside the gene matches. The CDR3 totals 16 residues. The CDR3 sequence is CATSRGDRGLRETQYF. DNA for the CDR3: TGTGCCACCAGCAGAGGGGACAGGGGTTTGCGGGAGACCCAGTACTTC.

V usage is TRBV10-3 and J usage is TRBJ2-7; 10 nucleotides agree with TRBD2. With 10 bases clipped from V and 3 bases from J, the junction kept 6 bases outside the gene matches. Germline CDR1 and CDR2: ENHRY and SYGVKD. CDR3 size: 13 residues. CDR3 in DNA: TGTGCCAGTCTAGCGGGAGAAGGCTACGAGCAGTACTTC. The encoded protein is CASLAGEGYEQYF.